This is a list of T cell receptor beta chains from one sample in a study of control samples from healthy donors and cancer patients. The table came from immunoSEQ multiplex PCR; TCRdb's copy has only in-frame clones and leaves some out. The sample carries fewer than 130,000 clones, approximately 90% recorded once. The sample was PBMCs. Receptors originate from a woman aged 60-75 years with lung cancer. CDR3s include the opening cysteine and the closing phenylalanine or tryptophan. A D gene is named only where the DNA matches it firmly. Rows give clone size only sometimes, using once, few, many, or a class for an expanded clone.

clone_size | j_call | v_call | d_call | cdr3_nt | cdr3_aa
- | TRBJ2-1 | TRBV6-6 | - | TGTGCCAGCACCCTACTCGCTGACAATGAGCAGTTCTTC | CASTLLADNEQFF
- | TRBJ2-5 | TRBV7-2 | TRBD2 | TGTGCCAGCAGCTTGGGCGGGGGGCCCCAAGAGACCCAGTACTTC | CASSLGGGPQETQYF
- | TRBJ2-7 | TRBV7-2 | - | TGTGCCAGCAGCAGGGAAATCTACGAGCAGTACTTC | CASSREIYEQYF
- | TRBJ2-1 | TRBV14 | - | TGTGCCAGCAGCCAAGTCGAGACCTATCAGTTCTTC | CASSQVETYQFF
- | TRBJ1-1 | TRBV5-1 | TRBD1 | TGCGCCAGCAGCTTCCCTAGCGGACAGGGAGGAGAAACTGAAGCTTTCTTT | CASSFPSGQGGETEAFF
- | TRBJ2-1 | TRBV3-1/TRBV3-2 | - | TGTGCCAGCAGCCAAGTTGGCAGGGGTTTCTACAATGAGCAGTTCTTC | CASSQVGRGFYNEQFF
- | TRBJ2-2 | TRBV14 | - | TGTGCCAGCAGCCATCAGGCCGGGGAGCTGTTTTTT | CASSHQAGELFF
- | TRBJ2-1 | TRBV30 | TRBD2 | TGTGCCTGGAGCGGACTAGGGAATGAGCAGTTCTTC | CAWSGLGNEQFF
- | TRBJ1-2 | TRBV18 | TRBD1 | TGTGCCAGCTCAGAAGCAGGGGGCGCTAACTATGGCTACACCTTC | CASSEAGGANYGYTF
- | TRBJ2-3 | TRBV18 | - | TGTGCCAGCTCAGGTGAAGAAACCAGCACAGATACGCAGTATTTT | CASSGEETSTDTQYF
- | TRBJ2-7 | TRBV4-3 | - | TGCGCCAGCAGCCAAGCAGTAAAGGGATCCTACGAGCAGTACTTC | CASSQAVKGSYEQYF
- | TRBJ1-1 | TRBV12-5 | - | TGTGCTAGTGGTTTATCTAGTGGGGACACTGAAGCTTTCTTT | CASGLSSGDTEAFF
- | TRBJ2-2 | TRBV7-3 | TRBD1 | TGTGCCAGCAGCGTGGGACAGGGCACCGGGGAGCTGTTTTTT | CASSVGQGTGELFF
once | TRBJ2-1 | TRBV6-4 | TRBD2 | TGTGCCAGCAGTGACTCCTGGATAGCGGGCTCCTACAATGAGCAGTTCTTC | CASSDSWIAGSYNEQFF
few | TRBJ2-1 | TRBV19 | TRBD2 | TGTGCCAGTAGTATCCTTTTTCTAGCGGTCAATGAGCAGTTCTTC | CASSILFLAVNEQFF
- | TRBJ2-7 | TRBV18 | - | TGTGCCAGCTCACCTTCGGCAGGGCTCTACGAGCAGTACTTC | CASSPSAGLYEQYF